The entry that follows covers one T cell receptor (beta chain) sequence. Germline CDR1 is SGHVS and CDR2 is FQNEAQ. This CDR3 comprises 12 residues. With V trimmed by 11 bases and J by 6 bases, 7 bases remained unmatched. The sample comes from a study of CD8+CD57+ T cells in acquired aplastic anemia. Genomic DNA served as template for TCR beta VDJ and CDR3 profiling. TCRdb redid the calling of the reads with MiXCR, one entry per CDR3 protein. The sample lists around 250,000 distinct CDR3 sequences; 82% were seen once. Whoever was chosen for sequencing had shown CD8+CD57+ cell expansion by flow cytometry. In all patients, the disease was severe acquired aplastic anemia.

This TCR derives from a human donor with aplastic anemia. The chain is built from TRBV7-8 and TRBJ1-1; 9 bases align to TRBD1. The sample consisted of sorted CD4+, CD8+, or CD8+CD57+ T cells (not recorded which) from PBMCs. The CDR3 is CACLTGGAEAFF. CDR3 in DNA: TGTGCCTGCCTAACAGGGGGCGCTGAAGCTTTCTTT. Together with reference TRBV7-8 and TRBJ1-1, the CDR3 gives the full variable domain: GAGVSQSPRYKVAKRGQDVALRCDPISGHVSLFWYQQALGQGPEFLTYFQNEAQLDKSGLPSDRFFAERPEGSVSTLKIQRTQQEDSAVYLCACLTGGAEAFFGQGTRLTVV.